These 22 T cell receptor beta chains were sequenced from one sample in a study of blood T cell repertoires in COVID-19. Assay used: immunoSEQ multiplex PCR; TCRdb lists only in-frame clones, some missing. The sample has 150,000 to 200,000 clones; 75% to 85% are singletons. The sample consisted of PBMCs or T cells enriched from blood (not recorded which). The receptors originated from a woman aged 45 to 65 with acute COVID-19.

The genes are TRBV4-3 and TRBJ1-3, with TRBD1 identical over 9 bases. In germline, CDR1 is LGHNA, CDR2 YSLEER. V was pared by 1 base and J by 3 bases, with 1 base of the junction left unmatched. The CDR3 extends over 15 amino acids. This CDR3 is CASSQVGQGGNTIYF. The CDR3 coding sequence is TGCGCCAGCAGCCAAGTGGGACAGGGTGGAAACACCATATATTTT.

This chain joins TRBV6-1 and TRBJ2-3, with 9 nucleotides matching TRBD2. The CDR3 sequence is 16 residues long. Germline values: CDR1 MNHNS, CDR2 SASEGT. The trim removed 3 bases at V and 5 bases at J, leaving 9 bases unmatched. The CDR3 spells CASSEWRGGLGDTQYF. The CDR3 coding sequence is TGTGCCAGCAGTGAGTGGCGGGGGGGCCTTGGAGATACGCAGTATTTT.

The chain employs TRBV5-4 and TRBJ1-2; 10 bases line up with TRBD1. CDR1 and CDR2 (germline): SGHNT, YYREEE (reference sequence). With V trimmed by 6 bases and J by 5 bases, 4 bases remained unmatched. This CDR3 is built from 13 residues. In nucleotides, the CDR3 is TGTGCCAGCATCCCGGACAGGGGGTATGGCTACACCTTC. It codes for CASIPDRGYGYTF. The full variable domain, with the rest looked up from reference TRBV5-4 and TRBJ1-2, is ETGVTQSPTHLIKTRGQQVTLRCSSQSGHNTVSWYQQALGQGPQFIFQYYREEENGRGNFPPRFSGLQFPNYSSELNVNALELDDSALYLCASIPDRGYGYTFGSGTRLTVV.

This clone is a singleton in its sample. The chain is built from TRBV11-2 and TRBJ1-4; TRBD1 might be the D (5 bases). V lost 4 bases and J lost 8, with 14 bases in between. Per the germline V gene, CDR1 is SGHAT and CDR2 is FQNNGV. The CDR3 is made up of 14 amino acids. CDR3 residues: CASSSRGLGEKLFF. CDR3 nucleotides: TGTGCCAGCAGCTCGCGGGGGTTGGGGGAAAAACTGTTTTTT.

The rearrangement uses TRBV28 and TRBJ2-1, with TRBD1 as a possible D gene (6 bases). There are 14 residues in the CDR3. Trimming stripped 1 base from V and 7 bases from J, with 11 bases between. CDR1 MDHEN and CDR2 SYDVKM come from the germline V gene. The CDR3 here is CASSLFQGSNEQFF. The CDR3 DNA is TGTGCCAGCAGTTTATTCCAGGGGTCTAATGAGCAGTTCTTC.

The rearrangement uses TRBV24-1 and TRBJ2-1; TRBD2 might be the D (7 bases). This CDR3 comprises 15 residues. The germline V gene encodes CDR1 KGHDR and CDR2 SFDVKD. V dropped 3 bases and J dropped 2 bases, with 10 bases sitting between them. The CDR3 loop is CATSDPGGPYNEQFF. CDR3 in DNA: TGTGCCACCAGTGATCCGGGGGGCCCCTACAATGAGCAGTTCTTC.

The V gene is TRBV19, the J gene TRBJ1-4; possible D gene TRBD1, 6 bases. Trimming stripped 3 bases from V and 4 bases from J, with 9 bases between. CDR3 length equals 14 residues. Per the germline V gene, CDR1 is LNHDA and CDR2 is SQIVND (reference sequence). The DNA for the CDR3 is TGTGCCAGTAGTATGGGACACGGTAATGAAAAACTGTTTTTT. This translates into CASSMGHGNEKLFF.

This clone was counted once. This CDR3 is CASSQEIGNTEAFF. CDR3 nucleotide sequence: TGTGCCAGCAGCCAGGAGATTGGGAACACTGAAGCTTTCTTT. This sequence joins TRBV14 and TRBJ1-1; D is unresolved. Trimming stripped 3 bases from V and 1 base from J, with 9 bases between. From germline, CDR1 is SGHDN and CDR2 FVKESK. The CDR3 has 14 residues. The variable domain in full, with the rest retrieved from reference TRBV14 and TRBJ1-1, is EAGVTQFPSHSVIEKGQTVTLRCDPISGHDNLYWYRRVMGKEIKFLLHFVKESKQDESGMPNNRFLAERTGGTYSTLKVQPAELEDSGVYFCASSQEIGNTEAFFGQGTRLTVV.

This clone was seen many times. The chain employs TRBV7-2 and TRBJ1-6; perhaps TRBD1 as D (5 bases). The CDR3 sequence is 16 residues long. Trimming cost V 7 bases and J 3 bases, with 16 bases left between them. Germline V gene lookup returns CDR1 SGHTA and CDR2 FQGNSA. The CDR3 is CASNPGGVDYNSPLHF. The DNA of the CDR3 is TGTGCCAGCAACCCCGGGGGGGTTGACTATAATTCACCCCTCCACTTT.

The chain has TRBV28 and TRBJ2-1, with TRBD1 as a possible D gene (5 bases). V was pared by 5 bases and J by 0 bases, with 11 bases between. The germline V gene has CDR1 MDHEN and CDR2 SYDVKM. The CDR3 runs to 15 residues. The CDR3 protein is CASSPDKISYNEQFF. The CDR3 nucleotides are TGTGCCAGCAGTCCGGACAAGATCTCCTACAATGAGCAGTTCTTC.

The chain has TRBV10-3 and TRBJ1-1; weak D call: TRBD1 (6 bases). CDR3 length: 13 residues. Per germline, CDR1 ENHRY and CDR2 SYGVKD. V shed 6 bases and J shed 0 bases, with 8 bases lying between them. The CDR3 here is CAIRGQLNTEAFF. CDR3 sequence (DNA): TGTGCCATCAGAGGACAGTTGAACACTGAAGCTTTCTTT.

The gene calls are TRBV11-1 and TRBJ2-3; maybe TRBD2 (5 bases). The CDR3 runs 15 residues. V was trimmed by 5 bases and J by 1 base, leaving 13 bases between them. Germline V gene sequence: CDR1 SGHAT, CDR2 FQDESV (reference sequence). CDR3: CASSPGLDRTDTQYF. The CDR3 DNA reads as TGTGCCAGCAGCCCTGGACTCGACCGCACAGATACGCAGTATTTT.

The chain recombines TRBV5-4 with TRBJ2-5; D remains unclear. V shed 2 bases and J shed 4 bases, with 12 bases lying between them. This CDR3 is 14 amino acids long. From germline, CDR1 is SGHNT and CDR2 YYREEE (reference sequence). The CDR3 spells CASSLIETPETQYF. CDR3 coding DNA: TGTGCCAGCAGCTTAATAGAAACTCCAGAGACCCAGTACTTC. Full variable domain (remainder filled in from reference TRBV5-4 and TRBJ2-5): ETGVTQSPTHLIKTRGQQVTLRCSSQSGHNTVSWYQQALGQGPQFIFQYYREEENGRGNFPPRFSGLQFPNYSSELNVNALELDDSALYLCASSLIETPETQYFGPGTRLLVL.

This clone has only a few counts. The chain recombines TRBV27 with TRBJ2-6; no clear D. CDR1 and CDR2 (germline): MNHEY, SMNVEV (reference sequence). Trimming took 7 bases from V and 0 from J, leaving 13 bases between them. The CDR3 length is 16 residues. The CDR3 is CASTTQWSSGANVLTF. The DNA of the CDR3 is TGTGCCAGCACTACCCAGTGGAGCTCTGGGGCCAACGTCCTGACTTTC.

The chain uses TRBV28 and TRBJ2-1, with 10 bases identical to TRBD1. V gave up 7 bases and J gave up 5 bases; unmatched junction bases: 5. This CDR3 has 14 amino acids. Germline V CDR1 and CDR2: MDHEN, SYDVKM. The CDR3 loop is CASIRTGGDNEQFF. CDR3 nucleotide sequence: TGTGCCAGCATAAGGACAGGGGGGGACAATGAGCAGTTCTTC.

The chain links TRBV6-5 to TRBJ1-5; D possibly corresponds to TRBD1 (6 bases). Looked up from germline, CDR1 is MNHEY and CDR2 is SVGAGI. The CDR3 covers 14 residues. With 5 bases removed from V and 1 base from J, the gap between germline ends came to 9 bases. CDR3 protein: CASSRDNSNQPQHF. The CDR3 DNA sequence: TGTGCCAGCAGTCGGGACAACAGCAATCAGCCCCAGCATTTT.

The chain recombines TRBV28 with TRBJ1-2, with D possibly being TRBD1 (6 bases). Trimming took 7 bases from V and 7 from J, leaving 13 bases between them. Germline-derived CDR1 and CDR2 are MDHEN and SYDVKM. This CDR3 is built from 12 residues. The CDR3 region is CASTPQGFGYTF. The CDR3 DNA reads TGTGCCAGCACTCCTCAGGGGTTTGGCTACACCTTC.

The chain couples TRBV7-2 to TRBJ1-2, with D unclear. The V gene lost 1 base and the J gene lost 5 bases, with 14 bases spanning the gap. Germline V lookup: CDR1 SGHTA, CDR2 FQGNSA. The CDR3 loop spans 15 amino acids. The CDR3 here is CASSLDRRTLYGYTF. The CDR3 DNA reads TGTGCCAGCAGCTTAGATAGGAGGACCCTATATGGCTACACCTTC.

This clone was detected only once. The chain joins TRBV28 to TRBJ2-1; TRBD2 matches at 7 bases. This CDR3 is 13 amino acids long. The germline V gene encodes CDR1 MDHEN and CDR2 SYDVKM. With V trimmed by 7 bases and J by 11 bases, 11 bases remained unmatched. CDR3: CASKPPRTSQQFF. CDR3 sequence (DNA): TGTGCCAGCAAACCCCCCCGGACTAGTCAGCAGTTCTTC.

This chain uses TRBV7-2 with TRBJ2-5, with 8 bases that match TRBD1. CDR1 and CDR2 (germline): SGHTA, FQGNSA. V dropped 5 bases and J dropped 4; count of bases not matched to a gene: 3. This CDR3 spans 13 amino acids. The CDR3 DNA follows: TGTGCCAGCAGCCGCGACAGGGGAGAGACCCAGTACTTC. It translates to CASSRDRGETQYF.

This clone occurred many times. This sample includes further DNA sequences coding for the same CDR3. The J gene is TRBJ2-1, the V gene TRBV7-2; 9 bases are shared with TRBD2. This CDR3 region has 15 residues. The V segment lost 4 bases and the J segment 8 bases; nucleotides outside the gene matches: 9. CDR1 SGHTA and CDR2 FQGNSA come from the germline V gene. CDR3 sequence reads: CASSSQGTSFDEQFF. The CDR3 nucleotides are TGTGCCAGCAGCTCCCAAGGGACTAGCTTCGATGAGCAGTTCTTC.

In DNA form, the CDR3 reads TGTGCCACCAGAGGCGAGGGGGGCAATCAGCCCCAGCATTTT. It is translated as CATRGEGGNQPQHF. This chain links TRBV15 with TRBJ1-5; weak D call: TRBD1 (6 bases). The V and J ends lost 6 bases and 2 bases respectively, with 11 bases between them. Looked up from germline, CDR1 is LNHNV and CDR2 is YYDKDF (reference sequence). The CDR3 contains 14 residues.